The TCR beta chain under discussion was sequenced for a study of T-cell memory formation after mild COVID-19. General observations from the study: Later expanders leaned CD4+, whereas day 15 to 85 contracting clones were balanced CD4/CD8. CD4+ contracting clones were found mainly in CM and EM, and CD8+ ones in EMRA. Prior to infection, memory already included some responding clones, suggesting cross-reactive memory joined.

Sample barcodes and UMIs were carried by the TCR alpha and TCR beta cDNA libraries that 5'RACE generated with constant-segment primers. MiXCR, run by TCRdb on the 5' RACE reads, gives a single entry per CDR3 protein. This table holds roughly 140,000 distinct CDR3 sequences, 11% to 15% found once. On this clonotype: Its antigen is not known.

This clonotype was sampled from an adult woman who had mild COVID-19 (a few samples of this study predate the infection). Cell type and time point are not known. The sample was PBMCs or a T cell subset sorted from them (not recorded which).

DNA of the CDR3: TGTGCCAGCAGTTACTCGATTACTAGCGGGAGAACAGATACGCAGTATTTT. Its translation: CASSYSITSGRTDTQYF. The chain is built from TRBV6-2 or TRBV6-3 and TRBJ2-3, with 11 bases fitting TRBD2. There are 17 residues in the CDR3. The V segment lost 0 bases and the J segment 3 bases; nucleotides outside the gene matches: 5. In germline, CDR1 is MNHEY, CDR2 SVGEGT.